What follows are 20 T cell receptor beta chains derived from one specimen sequenced in a study of human T cells and chemical hapten exposure. Using its own MiXCR run on the RACE reads, TCRdb lists one record per CDR3 protein. The sample has fewer than 300,000 distinct CDR3 sequences; about 9% are singletons. Described time point: pre-sensitization, week 0. Specified treatment: therapeutic diphenylcyclopropenone sensitization with weekly scalp DPC. The source was whole blood, collected in connection with sensitization to the hapten diphenylcyclopropenone (DPC). These receptors were collected from a woman aged 35 to 49 with alopecia areata. Some clones in this sample may be carry-over from other donors' samples.

Only a few counts were recorded for this clonotype. V and J are TRBV6-6 and TRBJ2-3, with TRBD1 matching 9 bases. The CDR3 contains 18 residues. The V and J ends lost 7 bases and 2 bases, in that order; junction bases with no gene match: 16. CDR1 and CDR2 (germline): MNHNY, SVGAGI (reference sequence). CDR3 coding DNA: TGTGCCAGCACCAAACGGCAACCGGGACAGGGACTCACAGATACGCAGTATTTT. It is translated as CASTKRQPGQGLTDTQYF.

This clonotype was counted at least ten times. V is TRBV28 and J is TRBJ1-5; the D is unclear. The V end was cut by 4 bases, the J end by 6 bases, with 19 bases between. CDR3 length: 16 residues. Germline CDR1 MDHEN, CDR2 SYDVKM. This chain's CDR3 is CASSSPAASTRQPQHF. CDR3 nucleotide sequence: TGTGCCAGCAGTTCACCAGCCGCGTCCACACGTCAGCCCCAGCATTTT.

This clonotype has at least ten counts. The chain links TRBV12-3 or TRBV12-4 to TRBJ2-1; tentative D call: TRBD2 (5 bases). V was cut by 6 bases and J by 4 bases, with 7 bases left in between. This CDR3 comprises 12 residues. CDR3: CASSRTYNEQFF. CDR3 nucleotide sequence: TGTGCCAGCAGCCGGACTTACAATGAGCAGTTCTTC.

The chain combines TRBV3-1 with TRBJ2-7, with no clear D. CDR1 and CDR2 from the germline V gene are LGHDT and YNNKEL (reference sequence). The CDR3 has 14 amino acids. Trimming removed 2 bases at V and 5 bases at J, with 13 bases between. The CDR3, as DNA: TGTGCCAGCAGCCAAAGTAGAGTTAAGGACGAGCAGTACTTC. Translating it yields CASSQSRVKDEQYF.

This clonotype came up a few times. The rearrangement joins TRBV7-2 to TRBJ2-2; D is uncertain. The CDR3 length is 12 residues. CDR1 and CDR2 from the germline V gene are SGHTA and FQGNSA. V shed 4 bases and J shed 6 bases, with 6 bases lying between them. In DNA form, the CDR3 reads TGTGCCAGCAGCTCCGTGCCCGGGGAGCTGTTTTTT. Its translation: CASSSVPGELFF.

This clonotype was observed a few times. The CDR3 loop is CASSSEVEQFF. In DNA, the CDR3 is TGTGCCAGCAGCTCGGAGGTTGAGCAGTTCTTC. The rearrangement links TRBV7-9 to TRBJ2-1, with D perhaps TRBD2 (5 bases). The V end lost 4 bases, the J end lost 9 bases, and 7 bases lay between the germline ends. Per the germline V gene, CDR1 is SEHNR and CDR2 is FQNEAQ (reference sequence). The CDR3 has 11 amino acids.

Comments on this clonotype: The CDR3 ends on some other residue instead of the conserved phenylalanine or tryptophan, so this is likely a read error. V gene TRBV28 combines with J gene TRBJ1-2, with D possibly being TRBD1 (5 bases). The CDR3 contains 13 residues. Germline assignment: CDR1 MDHEN and CDR2 SYDVKM. The CDR3 spells CASRAPGQNGYTL. The CDR3 nucleotides read TGTGCCAGCAGAGCTCCCGGACAAAATGGTTACACCCTC.

The chain links TRBV12-3 or TRBV12-4 to TRBJ2-7; D remains ambiguous. V was cut by 6 bases and J by 6 bases, with 12 bases left in between. The CDR3 loop spans 12 amino acids. As DNA, the CDR3 is TGTGCCAGCAGCCTGGACCTGGGCGAGCAGTACTTC. The encoded protein is CASSLDLGEQYF.

The chain joins TRBV6-5 to TRBJ2-2; TRBD2 matches 11 bases. V gave up 6 bases and J gave up 7 bases; unmatched junction bases: 13. Per germline, CDR1 MNHEY and CDR2 SVGAGI. This CDR3 is built from 17 residues. The DNA of the CDR3 is TGTGCCAGCAGAATTACCTATAGCGGGAGGGCCGGCGGGGAGCTGTTTTTT. Translation: CASRITYSGRAGGELFF.

This clonotype was seen ten or more times. This chain connects TRBV7-2 to TRBJ1-5; 8 bases line up with TRBD1. V lost 4 bases to trimming and J lost 0 bases; unmatched junction nucleotides: 2. Germline-derived CDR1 and CDR2 are SGHTA and FQGNSA. The length of the CDR3 is 15 residues. The CDR3 nucleotides are TGTGCCAGCAGCTCAGGGGGCTATAGCAATCAGCCCCAGCATTTT. It codes for CASSSGGYSNQPQHF.

This clonotype was counted a few times. The V and J genes are TRBV28 and TRBJ2-2; D is ambiguous. CDR1 MDHEN and CDR2 SYDVKM come from the germline V gene. The V and J ends lost 7 bases and 2 bases respectively, with 8 bases between them. The CDR3 sequence is 13 residues long. The CDR3 nucleotides are TGTGCCAGCACCCCCGCAAACACCGGGGAGCTGTTTTTT. Encoded protein: CASTPANTGELFF.

This clonotype has just a few counts. The chain has TRBV10-3 and TRBJ2-1; the D gene could be TRBD1 or TRBD2 (6 bases each). Germline values: CDR1 ENHRY, CDR2 SYGVKD. The CDR3 sequence is 15 residues long. The ends were cut back, 0 bases at V and 8 bases at J, with 14 bases in the middle. The CDR3 bases are TGTGCCATCAGTGAGTCGACTAGGTCAGGGGATGAGCAGTTCTTC. Translation: CAISESTRSGDEQFF.

In its sample, this clonotype was seen a few times. The CDR3 bases are TGTGCCAGCAGCGCCCAGTACCTGGGTTCACCCCTCCACTTT. This sequence encodes CASSAQYLGSPLHF. The chain has TRBV9 and TRBJ1-6, with D hard to call. Germline CDR1 and CDR2: SGDLS and YYNGEE. Trimming removed 3 bases at V and 9 bases at J, with 13 bases between. This CDR3 has 14 residues.

Concerning this clonotype itself: Germline is not matched at one junction end, which may reflect a read error. The chain uses TRBV4-1 and TRBJ2-1; D might be TRBD2 (5 bases). The CDR3 has 16 residues. CDR1 MGHRA and CDR2 YSYEKL come from the germline V gene. The CDR3 region has the DNA TGCGCCAGCAGGCAAGGAGGTTACGGTCCCTACAATGAGCAGTTCTTC. It encodes CASRQGGYGPYNEQFF.

By sample fraction, this clonotype is medium-sized (0.01 to 0.1%). V usage is TRBV20-1 and J usage is TRBJ1-1, with D unclear. Germline-derived CDR1 and CDR2 are DFQATT and SNEGSKA (reference sequence). The CDR3 consists of 12 residues. Trimming took 5 bases from V and 1 from J, leaving 8 bases between them. The CDR3 DNA reads as TGCAGTGCTCCGACGGGGAACACTGAAGCTTTCTTT. It translates to CSAPTGNTEAFF.

V usage is TRBV29-1 and J usage is TRBJ1-1; a weak D match, TRBD1 (5 bases). The CDR3 has 16 residues. V was pared by 5 bases and J by 7 bases, with 26 bases between. Germline CDR1 is SQVTM and CDR2 is ANQGSEA. The CDR3 region is CSVQSPGGSSLFEAFF. DNA of the CDR3: TGCAGCGTTCAAAGTCCCGGGGGGTCCAGCCTGTTTGAAGCTTTCTTT. Full variable domain (outside the CDR3, taken from reference TRBV29-1 and TRBJ1-1): SAVISQKPSRDICQRGTSLTIQCQVDSQVTMMFWYRQQPGQSLTLIATANQGSEATYESGFVIDKFPISRPNLTFSTLTVSNMSPEDSSIYLCSVQSPGGSSLFEAFFGQGTRLTVV.

V is TRBV5-1 and J is TRBJ2-1; 9 positions agree with TRBD2. V trimming: 4 bases; J trimming: 8 bases; junction bases outside the gene matches: 7. Germline loops: CDR1 SGHRS, CDR2 YFSETQ. The CDR3 is 14 residues long. As DNA, the CDR3 is TGCGCCAGCAGCAAGGGACTAGCTAACGATGAGCAGTTCTTC. It translates to CASSKGLANDEQFF. Looking up the rest from reference TRBV5-1 and TRBJ2-1 gives the full variable domain: KAGVTQTPRYLIKTRGQQVTLSCSPISGHRSVSWYQQTPGQGLQFLFEYFSETQRNKGNFPGRFSGRQFSNSRSEMNVSTLELGDSALYLCASSKGLANDEQFFGPGTRLTVL.

This clonotype has more than one count but fewer than ten. The chain joins TRBV29-1 to TRBJ2-7; 11 bases align to TRBD1. J was trimmed by 2 bases and V by 5 bases; bases with no gene match: 5. The CDR3 has 14 residues. The V gene's germline CDR1 is SQVTM and CDR2 ANQGSEA. CDR3 coding DNA: TGCAGCGTTACCGGGACAGGGGGTGCCTACGAGCAGTACTTC. Translating it yields CSVTGTGGAYEQYF.

This sequence joins TRBV3-1 and TRBJ2-3, with TRBD2 matching 8 bases. The CDR3 contains 17 residues. The junction had 11 bases not matched to a gene; V was cut back by 6 bases and J by 0 bases. In germline, CDR1 is LGHDT, CDR2 YNNKEL (reference sequence). CDR3 sequence (DNA): TGTGCCAGCAGTGGAGGGAGCGGGAGCCCAAGCACAGATACGCAGTATTTT. It encodes CASSGGSGSPSTDTQYF.

In DNA, the CDR3 is TGTGCCAGCAGGAGGAAAACAGGGGGCACCGGGGAGCTGTTTTTT. Translated: CASRRKTGGTGELFF. The chain combines TRBV6-5 with TRBJ2-2; TRBD1 aligns across 8 bases. In germline, CDR1 is MNHEY, CDR2 SVGAGI. The trim removed 6 bases at V and 4 bases at J, leaving 7 bases unmatched. This CDR3 contains 15 residues.